This T cell receptor (beta chain) was documented in a study of blood T cells in healthy people across ages. This clonotype was recorded at least ten times. A second PCR, run for about 6 to 11 cycles, used a sample-barcoded 5' primer plus a J-beta primer mix. From the 5' RACE reads, TCRdb called clonotypes with MiXCR, one entry per CDR3 protein. The sample yields around 2 million distinct CDR3 sequences, about two fifths seen once. The TCR sequence derives from a human donor in good health. What was sequenced was blood.

The CDR3 nucleotides read TGCGCCAGCAGCCCTCGGGGAGAACAGGGGAACTACAATGAGCAGTTCTTC. Translated: CASSPRGEQGNYNEQFF. The chain combines TRBV5-1 with TRBJ2-1, with TRBD1 identical over 7 bases. Germline-derived CDR1 and CDR2 are SGHRS and YFSETQ. The CDR3 is made up of 17 amino acids. The junction had 13 bases not matched to a gene; V was cut back by 4 bases and J by 3 bases.